This T cell receptor beta chain was sequenced in a study of response to subunit inactivated influenza vaccine. TCRdb reprocessed the RT-PCR reads with MiXCR, giving one entry per CDR3 protein. The sample has 500,000 to 550,000 distinct CDR3 sequences; around 21% are singletons. This clonotype showed up many times. Germline loops: CDR1 SGHAT, CDR2 FQDESV (reference sequence). V was shortened by 6 bases and J by 1 base, with 24 bases between the two germline ends. CDR3 length equals 18 residues. These data also formed part of another study, on T cells expressing NK-cell markers. From that paper: The TCR beta cDNA came from 5'RACE template switching with UMIs.

The starting material was CD4+ T cells sorted from PBMCs, obtained 12 days after vaccination. V and J are TRBV11-1 and TRBJ1-1; weak D call: TRBD1 (6 bases). The receptor's source is a man aged 50 to 60 who received an inactivated influenza vaccine. The CDR3 region has the DNA TGTGCCAGCAGTAATAAAGCCGGTTTGGGACATCCGAACACTGAAGCTTTCTTT. Amino acid sequence: CASSNKAGLGHPNTEAFF.